This T cell receptor (beta chain) emerged from a study of vaccination effects on CD4 cells after COVID-19. Study background: Everyone in the study got two shots of either the BNT162b2 or mRNA-1273 vaccine.

A remark on this clone: Its antigen is as yet unknown.

Measured with immunoSEQ multiplex PCR; TCRdb has only the in-frame clones, and not every one. Of tens of thousands of clones in the sample, 80% to 85% were seen once. ViraFEST assay sequencing came after antigen-specific CD4+ T cells were expanded with viral peptide pools. Isolation of CD4+ T cells took place after 10 days of culture. No vaccinee had earlier SARS-CoV-2 infection, and nucleocapsid antibodies were negative. There are 16 residues in the CDR3. The V end was cut by 1 base, the J end by 6 bases, with 13 bases between. Germline-derived CDR1 and CDR2 are KGHSH and LQKENI. Study-wide points: Marked clonal contraction was seen late after vaccination (in both infection- and vaccine-induced clones).

This receptor was obtained from a human donor who received a COVID-19 vaccine. The rearrangement uses TRBV18 and TRBJ1-6; a weak D match, TRBD1 (6 bases). The starting material was CD4+ T cells from PBMCs cultured with HCoV-229E spike peptides, obtained before COVID-19 vaccination. The CDR3 is CASSPQKGGRNSPLHF. CDR3 nucleotides: TGTGCCAGCTCACCACAGAAAGGGGGGCGTAATTCACCCCTCCACTTT. The variable domain in full, completed from reference TRBV18 and TRBJ1-6, reads NAGVMQNPRHLVRRRGQEARLRCSPMKGHSHVYWYRQLPEEGLKFMVYLQKENIIDESGMPKERFSAEFPKEGPSILRIQQVVRGDSAAYFCASSPQKGGRNSPLHFGNGTRLTVT.